The 27 T cell receptor beta chains given below trace back to one sample, sequenced in a study of T cell repertoires in cytomegalovirus infection (dated 2019 in TCRdb). Their recognized antigens are unknown. What this sample's treatment or condition label stands for: in vitro stimulation with specific CMV peptide epitopes to enrich CMV-specific T cells. The sample was run on an Illumina HiSeq 1500. TCRdb reprocessed the public reads (quality trimming at Q25 with fastp, clone calling with MiXCR) and kept in-frame beta chains. Rows merge per CDR3 protein into single entries with the most common DNA and genes. For this sample there are approximately 49,000 distinct CDR3 sequences; 20% appear just once. The top ten clonotypes cover approximately 26% of the sample. The material sequenced was CD8+ T cells from cultured PBMCs, taken from culture after CMV antigen stimulation. The source of these receptors is a human donor in good health (CMV status not recorded). Some clones in this sample may be carry-over from other donors' samples.

The V and J genes are TRBV5-6 and TRBJ1-2, with 8 bases matching TRBD1. Germline CDR1 and CDR2: SGHDT and YYEEEE. The CDR3 is 14 amino acids. V dropped 2 bases and J dropped 5; count of bases not matched to a gene: 5. Here the CDR3 DNA reads TGTGCCAGCAGCTTCGGACAGGGATCGTATGGCTACACCTTC. Translated, it gives CASSFGQGSYGYTF.

This clonotype was detected ten times or more. V and J are TRBV7-9 and TRBJ1-5; D not certain. The germline CDR1 and CDR2 sequences are SEHNR and FQNEAQ (reference sequence). The V gene lost 1 base and the J gene lost 5 bases, with 9 bases spanning the gap. The CDR3 contains 14 residues. The CDR3, as DNA: TGTGCCAGCAGCTTAGTTCCAGGTCATCAGCCCCAGCATTTT. It translates to CASSLVPGHQPQHF. Full variable domain (outside the CDR3, taken from reference TRBV7-9 and TRBJ1-5): DTGVSQNPRHKITKRGQNVTFRCDPISEHNRLYWYRQTLGQGPEFLTYFQNEAQLEKSRLLSDRFSAERPKGSFSTLEIQRTEQGDSAMYLCASSLVPGHQPQHFGDGTRLSIL.

In its sample, this clonotype was seen a few times. The rearrangement uses TRBV7-2 and TRBJ2-3, with 12 bases identical to TRBD1. CDR3 length: 16 residues. Germline CDR1 SGHTA, CDR2 FQGNSA. V was pared by 3 bases and J by 4 bases, with 5 bases of the junction left unmatched. The CDR3 region is CASSFTGTGGSDTQYF. The CDR3 region has the DNA TGTGCCAGCAGCTTTACCGGGACAGGGGGCTCAGATACGCAGTATTTT. The full variable domain, rest sourced from reference TRBV7-2 and TRBJ2-3, is GAGVSQSPSNKVTEKGKDVELRCDPISGHTALYWYRQSLGQGLEFLIYFQGNSAPDKSGLPSDRFSAERTGGSVSTLTIQRTQQEDSAVYLCASSFTGTGGSDTQYFGPGTRLTVL.

This clonotype was recorded many times. The J gene is TRBJ2-7, the V gene TRBV6-2 or TRBV6-3, with D perhaps TRBD1 or TRBD2 (6 bases each). V shed 6 bases and J shed 2 bases, with 11 bases lying between them. The germline V gene encodes CDR1 MNHEY and CDR2 SVGEGT. CDR3 length: 13 residues. Here the CDR3 reads CASRGGQTYEQYF. CDR3 sequence (DNA): TGTGCCAGCAGGGGAGGACAGACCTACGAGCAGTACTTC.

V gene TRBV27 combines with J gene TRBJ2-7; D not resolved. The CDR3 covers 12 residues. The germline gives CDR1 MNHEY, CDR2 SMNVEV (reference sequence). V was trimmed by 8 bases and J by 6 bases, leaving 14 bases between them. The CDR3 is CASFRTASEQYF. CDR3 nucleotide sequence: TGTGCCAGCTTTAGAACGGCATCCGAGCAGTACTTC.

V and J are TRBV12-5 and TRBJ1-5; D unclear. The germline V and J ends were trimmed by 2 bases and 5 bases, with 10 bases remaining between them. CDR1 is LGHNT, CDR2 FRNRAP, per germline. The CDR3 is 14 residues long. The CDR3 bases are TGTGCTAGTGGTTTGCTCGGCAAATATCAGCCCCAGCATTTT. Residues: CASGLLGKYQPQHF.

This clonotype appeared a few times. Here the CDR3 reads CASSSKDIQYF. CDR3 in DNA: TGCGCCAGCAGCTCCAAGGACATTCAGTACTTC. The chain uses TRBV5-1 and TRBJ2-4, with D hard to call. Germline V CDR1 and CDR2: SGHRS, YFSETQ. The ends were cut back, 3 bases at V and 8 bases at J, with 6 bases in the middle. The CDR3 contains 11 residues.

This clonotype was counted only a few times. This chain joins TRBV12-5 and TRBJ1-2; 10 bases line up with TRBD1. Germline-derived CDR1 and CDR2 are LGHNT and FRNRAP. CDR3 length equals 19 residues. The J segment lost 2 bases and the V segment lost 2 bases, leaving 14 bases of the junction unmatched. Written as DNA, the CDR3 is TGTGCTAGTGGTTTGTCCTACGAGGGACAGGGGCTGAGAAACTATGGCTACACCTTC. The encoded protein is CASGLSYEGQGLRNYGYTF.

The V gene is TRBV6-2 or TRBV6-3, the J gene TRBJ2-7; TRBD1 agrees at 8 bases. Germline V CDR1 and CDR2: MNHEY, SVGEGT. The CDR3 totals 16 residues. The junction had 11 bases not matched to a gene; V was cut back by 2 bases and J by 5 bases. CDR3 region: CASSYLMWTGRDEQYF. The CDR3 coding sequence is TGTGCCAGCAGTTACCTGATGTGGACAGGGCGTGACGAGCAGTACTTC.

This clonotype was seen only a few times. The rearrangement links TRBV7-2 to TRBJ1-2; D gene unclear. The CDR3 totals 11 residues. Trimming removed 8 bases at V and 4 bases at J, with 8 bases between. Germline V lookup: CDR1 SGHTA, CDR2 FQGNSA. CDR3 nucleotide sequence: TGTGCCAGCCAAGGGATCTATGGCTACACCTTC. Translating gives CASQGIYGYTF.

The sample holds a few counts of this clonotype. An end of the junction does not agree with germline; a read error may underlie this. This chain links TRBV28 with TRBJ1-5; D gene unclear. The V gene's germline CDR1 is MDHEN and CDR2 SYDVKM. CDR3 length: 13 residues. The CDR3 is CASSFPPNLPQHF. The DNA of the CDR3 is TGTGCCAGCAGTTTTCCCCCCAATCTGCCCCAGCATTTT.

This sequence joins TRBV5-1 and TRBJ2-3; 7 bases map to TRBD1. From germline, CDR1 is SGHRS and CDR2 YFSETQ. J lost 2 bases, V lost 3 bases, and 3 bases had no gene match. CDR3 size: 14 residues. As DNA, the CDR3 is TGCGCCAGCAGCTCCGACAGGGCCACAGATACGCAGTATTTT. This sequence encodes CASSSDRATDTQYF.

A few counts support this clonotype. CDR3 in DNA: TGTGCCAGCAGCTTAGCTGGGGGCGGGGGCGCGTCCGGGGAGCTGTTTTTT. This codes for CASSLAGGGGASGELFF. V gene TRBV7-2 combines with J gene TRBJ2-2; D is perhaps TRBD2 (7 bases). Germline V gene sequence: CDR1 SGHTA, CDR2 FQGNSA. Trimming pared 0 bases from V and 6 bases from J, leaving 17 bases between. This CDR3 region has 17 residues.

The genes are TRBV7-6 and TRBJ1-5; D is unresolved. The germline gives CDR1 SGHVS, CDR2 FNYEAQ. The CDR3 extends over 14 amino acids. Trimming took off 1 base at V and 2 bases at J, with 6 bases between the two ends. The CDR3 spells CASSLGVGNQPQHF. In DNA form, the CDR3 reads TGTGCCAGCAGCTTAGGTGTGGGCAATCAGCCCCAGCATTTT.

This clonotype was picked up a small number of times. The chain combines TRBV7-8 with TRBJ1-3; D is uncertain. CDR3 length: 15 residues. V lost 3 bases, J lost 1 base, and 10 bases lay in between. Germline assignment: CDR1 SGHVS and CDR2 FQNEAQ. CDR3 protein: CASSFGELSGNTIYF. CDR3 DNA: TGTGCCAGCAGCTTCGGGGAGCTATCTGGAAACACCATATATTTT. Filled out from reference TRBV7-8 and TRBJ1-3, the complete variable domain reads GAGVSQSPRYKVAKRGQDVALRCDPISGHVSLFWYQQALGQGPEFLTYFQNEAQLDKSGLPSDRFFAERPEGSVSTLKIQRTQQEDSAVYLCASSFGELSGNTIYFGEGSWLTVV.

V and J are TRBV7-9 and TRBJ2-2; D call uncertain. CDR3 length: 15 amino acids. Per germline, CDR1 SEHNR and CDR2 FQNEAQ (reference sequence). The V and J ends lost 6 bases and 0 bases respectively, with 11 bases between them. CDR3 DNA: TGTGCCAGCAGTTCGACATACGCGAACACCGGGGAGCTGTTTTTT. This translates into CASSSTYANTGELFF.

This clonotype has only a few counts. The gene calls are TRBV19 and TRBJ2-6; D not resolved. Trimming shortened V by 3 bases and J by 11 bases, and 5 bases separated the two germline ends. This CDR3 region has 11 residues. Germline loops: CDR1 LNHDA, CDR2 SQIVND (reference sequence). In DNA form, the CDR3 reads TGTGCCAGTAGTATGTCAGACGTCCTGACTTTC. This encodes CASSMSDVLTF.

V is TRBV19 and J is TRBJ2-1; D may be TRBD2 (5 bases). Trimming took 0 bases from V and 7 from J, leaving 7 bases between them. This CDR3 contains 13 residues. Germline CDR1 LNHDA, CDR2 SQIVND (reference sequence). For the CDR3, the DNA is TGTGCCAGTAGTATAGATCGAGGGAATGAGCAGTTCTTC. Protein: CASSIDRGNEQFF.

This clonotype was counted between two and nine times. V and J are TRBV6-1 and TRBJ1-3; no reliable D call. The CDR3 is 16 amino acids. With 0 bases removed from V and 0 bases from J, the gap between germline ends came to 9 bases. Per the germline V gene, CDR1 is MNHNS and CDR2 is SASEGT. CDR3 sequence (DNA): TGTGCCAGCAGTGAAGCAAGCCCGCGCTCTGGAAACACCATATATTTT. Its protein is CASSEASPRSGNTIYF.

This chain connects TRBV7-2 to TRBJ2-4; tentatively, D is TRBD2 (6 bases). V lost 4 bases to trimming and J lost 0 bases, with 10 bases between them. Looked up from germline, CDR1 is SGHTA and CDR2 is FQGNSA. The CDR3 loop spans 15 amino acids. The DNA of the CDR3 is TGTGCCAGCAGCTCGATGGGACTAGCCAAAAACATTCAGTACTTC. It specifies CASSSMGLAKNIQYF. Variable domain in full (rest from reference TRBV7-2 and TRBJ2-4): GAGVSQSPSNKVTEKGKDVELRCDPISGHTALYWYRQSLGQGLEFLIYFQGNSAPDKSGLPSDRFSAERTGGSVSTLTIQRTQQEDSAVYLCASSSMGLAKNIQYFGAGTRLSVL.

This clonotype was counted many times. This chain joins TRBV27 and TRBJ1-2; 7 nucleotides match TRBD1. The length of the CDR3 is 13 residues. The germline V gene encodes CDR1 MNHEY and CDR2 SMNVEV (reference sequence). Unmatched junction bases numbered 8, after V lost 6 bases and J lost 7 bases. The CDR3 DNA follows: TGTGCCAGCAGACCAGACAGGGCGGGTGGCTACACCTTC. It yields the protein CASRPDRAGGYTF.

CDR3 in DNA: TGTGCCAGTAGTACCGGGCCCGACACTGAAGCTTTCTTT. Translated: CASSTGPDTEAFF. The chain is built from TRBV19 and TRBJ1-1; D not certain. The CDR3 is made up of 13 amino acids. Between the trimmed V and J ends, which lost 4 bases and 3 bases, there was a span of 9 bases. Germline loops: CDR1 LNHDA, CDR2 SQIVND (reference sequence).

The chain links TRBV7-4 to TRBJ2-7; D uncertain. V lost 6 bases and J lost 3, with 3 bases in between. The CDR3 extends over 10 amino acids. Germline CDR1 and CDR2: SGHVT and SQSDAQ. The CDR3 here is CASRNYEQYF. DNA of the CDR3: TGTGCCAGCAGAAACTACGAGCAGTACTTC.

J is TRBJ2-3 and V is TRBV12-3 or TRBV12-4, with 7 bases lining up with TRBD1. Trimming took 7 bases from V and 0 from J; bases not matched to a gene: 7. The CDR3 contains 15 residues. This CDR3 is CASTLDRMSTDTQYF. The CDR3 nucleotides read TGTGCCAGCACCCTGGACAGGATGAGCACAGATACGCAGTATTTT.

The rearrangement joins TRBV7-2 to TRBJ2-7, with TRBD1 matching over 8 bases. There are 15 residues in the CDR3. The trim removed 5 bases at V and 6 bases at J, leaving 12 bases unmatched. CDR1 and CDR2 (germline): SGHTA, FQGNSA. CDR3 coding DNA: TGTGCCAGCAGCCCCCCGGCAGGGGGCCGGAGCGAGCAGTACTTC. Translated, it gives CASSPPAGGRSEQYF. The variable domain in full, completed from reference TRBV7-2 and TRBJ2-7, reads GAGVSQSPSNKVTEKGKDVELRCDPISGHTALYWYRQSLGQGLEFLIYFQGNSAPDKSGLPSDRFSAERTGGSVSTLTIQRTQQEDSAVYLCASSPPAGGRSEQYFGPGTRLTVT.

The genes are TRBV7-6 and TRBJ2-6; D is undetermined. CDR1 is SGHVS, CDR2 FNYEAQ, per germline. V lost 5 bases and J 0 bases, leaving 5 bases between the germline ends. The CDR3 totals 14 residues. The CDR3 protein is CASSHSSGANVLTF. In DNA, the CDR3 is TGTGCCAGCAGCCACAGCTCTGGGGCCAACGTCCTGACTTTC.

This clonotype was seen repeatedly, ten times or more. The chain joins TRBV7-6 to TRBJ2-3; possibly TRBD2 for D (5 bases). The V end was cut by 2 bases, the J end by 3 bases, with 9 bases between. This CDR3 comprises 14 residues. Per germline, CDR1 SGHVS and CDR2 FNYEAQ. CDR3: CASSLLAKTDTQYF. For the CDR3, the DNA is TGTGCCAGCAGCTTACTAGCCAAGACAGATACGCAGTATTTT.